The clone carrying this T cell receptor (beta chain) has only a few counts. Its antigen is not identified. Germline lookup yields CDR1 DFQATT and CDR2 SNEGSKA (reference sequence). This CDR3 has 14 residues. V was pared by 6 bases and J by 2 bases, with 15 bases between. The data were obtained in a study of CD8 T cells in ankylosing spondylitis. General study results and limits: Clones linked to the disease showed a CD8+ phenotype. They occurred at relatively low frequencies in peripheral blood. There was a TCR beta motif, made of several highly homologous variants, that appeared characteristic of ankylosing spondylitis blood. According to the report, clones linked to the disease were significantly enriched in matched synovial fluid samples taken from ankylosing spondylitis patients.

TCRdb re-analysed the 5' RACE reads in MiXCR, keeping a single row per CDR3 protein. The data contain fewer than 400,000 distinct CDR3 sequences, 20% to 25% of them singletons. This TCR came from a male donor with ankylosing spondylitis. The sequenced sample was blood, either unsorted or a sorted T cell fraction (not recorded which). The rearrangement joins TRBV20-1 to TRBJ2-3; perhaps TRBD1 as D (6 bases). CDR3 protein: CSAPGDILTDTQYF. The CDR3 region has the DNA TGCAGTGCGCCCGGGGACATTCTCACAGATACGCAGTATTTT.